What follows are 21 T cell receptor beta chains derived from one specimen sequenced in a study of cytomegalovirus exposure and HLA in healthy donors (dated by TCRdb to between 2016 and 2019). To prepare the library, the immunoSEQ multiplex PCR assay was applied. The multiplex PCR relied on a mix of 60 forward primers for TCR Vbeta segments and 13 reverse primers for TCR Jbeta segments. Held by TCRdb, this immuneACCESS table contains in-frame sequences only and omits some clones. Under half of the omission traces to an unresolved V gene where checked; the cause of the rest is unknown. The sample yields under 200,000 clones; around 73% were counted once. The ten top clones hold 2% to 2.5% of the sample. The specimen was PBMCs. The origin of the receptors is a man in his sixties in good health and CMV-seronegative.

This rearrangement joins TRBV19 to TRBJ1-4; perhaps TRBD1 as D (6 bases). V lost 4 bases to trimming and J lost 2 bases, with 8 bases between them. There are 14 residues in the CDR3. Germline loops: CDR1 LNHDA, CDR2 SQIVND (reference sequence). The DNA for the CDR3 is TGTGCCAGTAGTAACCAGGGGACTAATGAAAAACTGTTTTTT. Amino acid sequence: CASSNQGTNEKLFF.

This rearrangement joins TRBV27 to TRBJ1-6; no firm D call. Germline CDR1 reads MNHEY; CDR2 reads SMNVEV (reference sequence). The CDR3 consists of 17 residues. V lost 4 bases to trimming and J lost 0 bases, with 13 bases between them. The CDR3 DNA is TGTGCCAGCAGTTCCCCTCTGCGGAGCTCCTATAATTCACCCCTCCACTTT. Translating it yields CASSSPLRSSYNSPLHF.

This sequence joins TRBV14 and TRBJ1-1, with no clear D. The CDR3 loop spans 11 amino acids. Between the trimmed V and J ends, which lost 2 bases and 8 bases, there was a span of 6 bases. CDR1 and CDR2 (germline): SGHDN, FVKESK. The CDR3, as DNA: TGTGCCAGCAGCCAATATCGGGAAGCTTTCTTT. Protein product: CASSQYREAFF.

CDR3 amino acids: CASSSVGGGYTF. CDR3 nucleotide sequence: TGTGCCAGCAGTTCAGTGGGGGGGGGCTACACCTTC. The V and J genes are TRBV27 and TRBJ1-2, with D possibly matching TRBD1 (5 bases). Trimming took off 4 bases at V and 8 bases at J, with 11 bases between the two ends. The CDR3 runs 12 residues. Germline assignment: CDR1 MNHEY and CDR2 SMNVEV (reference sequence).

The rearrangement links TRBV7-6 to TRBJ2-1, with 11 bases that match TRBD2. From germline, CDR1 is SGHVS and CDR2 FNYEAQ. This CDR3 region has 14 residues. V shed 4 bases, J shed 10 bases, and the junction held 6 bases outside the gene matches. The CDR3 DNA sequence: TGTGCCAGCAGCTCACTAGCGGGAGCAGAGGAGCAGTTCTTC. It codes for CASSSLAGAEEQFF.

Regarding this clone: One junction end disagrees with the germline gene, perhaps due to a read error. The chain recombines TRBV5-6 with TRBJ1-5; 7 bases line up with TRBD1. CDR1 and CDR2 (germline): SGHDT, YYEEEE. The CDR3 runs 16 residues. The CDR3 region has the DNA TGTGCCAGCAGCTATACTTCTGACAGGGCGGTTCAGCCCCAGAATTTT. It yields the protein CASSYTSDRAVQPQNF.

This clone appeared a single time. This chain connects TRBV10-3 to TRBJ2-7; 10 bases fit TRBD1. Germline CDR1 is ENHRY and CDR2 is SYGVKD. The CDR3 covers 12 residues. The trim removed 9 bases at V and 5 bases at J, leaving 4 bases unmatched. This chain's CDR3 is CAIMTGGNEQYF. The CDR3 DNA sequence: TGTGCCATTATGACAGGGGGCAACGAGCAGTACTTC.

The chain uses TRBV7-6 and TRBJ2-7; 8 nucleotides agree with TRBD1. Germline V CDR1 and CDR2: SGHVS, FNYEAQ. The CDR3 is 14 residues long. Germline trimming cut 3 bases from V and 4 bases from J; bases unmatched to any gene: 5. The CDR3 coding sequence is TGTGCCAGCAGCTTTAATACAGGGGGGTACGAGCAGTACTTC. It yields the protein CASSFNTGGYEQYF.

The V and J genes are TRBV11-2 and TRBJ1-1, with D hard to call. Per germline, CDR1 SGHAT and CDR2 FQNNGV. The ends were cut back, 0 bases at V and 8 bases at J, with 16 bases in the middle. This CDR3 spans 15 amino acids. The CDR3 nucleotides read TGTGCCAGCAGCTTAGAACGGTTAGGAGGGAAAGAAGCTTTCTTT. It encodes CASSLERLGGKEAFF.

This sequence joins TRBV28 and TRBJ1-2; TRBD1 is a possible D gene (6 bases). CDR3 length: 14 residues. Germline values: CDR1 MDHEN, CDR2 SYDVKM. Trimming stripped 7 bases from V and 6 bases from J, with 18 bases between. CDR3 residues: CASTISGGVDGYTF. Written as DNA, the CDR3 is TGTGCCAGCACAATTAGCGGGGGCGTCGATGGCTACACCTTC.

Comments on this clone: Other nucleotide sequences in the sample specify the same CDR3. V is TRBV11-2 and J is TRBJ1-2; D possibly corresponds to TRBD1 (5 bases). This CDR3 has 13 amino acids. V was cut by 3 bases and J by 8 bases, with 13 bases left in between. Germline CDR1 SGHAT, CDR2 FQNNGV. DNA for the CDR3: TGTGCCAGCAGCTTGGGGGGGAGGGAGGGCTACACCTTC. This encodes CASSLGGREGYTF.

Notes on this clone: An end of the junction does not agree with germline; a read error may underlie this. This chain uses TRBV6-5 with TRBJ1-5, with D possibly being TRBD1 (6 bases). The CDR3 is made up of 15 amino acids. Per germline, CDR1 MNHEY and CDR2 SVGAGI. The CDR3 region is CASSPTGGGNQPQNF. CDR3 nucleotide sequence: TGTGCCAGCAGCCCTACAGGCGGGGGCAATCAGCCCCAGAATTTT.

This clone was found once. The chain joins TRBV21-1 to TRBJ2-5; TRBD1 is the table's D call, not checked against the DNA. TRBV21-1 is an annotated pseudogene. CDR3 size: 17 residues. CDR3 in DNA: TGTGCCAGCAGCAAATTCGGACAGCCCAGGACGAGAGAGACCCAGTACTTC. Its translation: CASSKFGQPRTRETQYF.

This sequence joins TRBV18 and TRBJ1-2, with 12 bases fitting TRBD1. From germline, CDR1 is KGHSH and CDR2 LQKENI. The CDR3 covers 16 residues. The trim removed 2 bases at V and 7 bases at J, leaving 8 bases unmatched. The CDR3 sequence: CASSPTGQGAMVGYTF. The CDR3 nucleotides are TGTGCCAGCTCACCAACGGGACAGGGGGCGATGGTTGGCTACACCTTC. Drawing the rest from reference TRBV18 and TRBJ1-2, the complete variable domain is NAGVMQNPRHLVRRRGQEARLRCSPMKGHSHVYWYRQLPEEGLKFMVYLQKENIIDESGMPKERFSAEFPKEGPSILRIQQVVRGDSAAYFCASSPTGQGAMVGYTFGSGTRLTVV.

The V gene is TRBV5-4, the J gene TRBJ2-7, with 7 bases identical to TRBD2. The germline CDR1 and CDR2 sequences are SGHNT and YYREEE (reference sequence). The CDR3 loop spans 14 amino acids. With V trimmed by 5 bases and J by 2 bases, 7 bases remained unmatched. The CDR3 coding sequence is TGTGCCAGCAGTGGGGGGGGAGGTCCCTACGAGCAGTACTTC. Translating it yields CASSGGGGPYEQYF.

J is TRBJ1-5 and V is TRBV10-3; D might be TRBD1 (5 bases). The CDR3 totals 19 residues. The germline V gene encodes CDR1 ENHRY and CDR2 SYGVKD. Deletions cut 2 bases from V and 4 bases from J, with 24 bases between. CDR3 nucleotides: TGTGCCATCAGTGAGAGGGGTCTTGGGGGGTCCTCCATTAATCAGCCCCAGCATTTT. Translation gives CAISERGLGGSSINQPQHF.

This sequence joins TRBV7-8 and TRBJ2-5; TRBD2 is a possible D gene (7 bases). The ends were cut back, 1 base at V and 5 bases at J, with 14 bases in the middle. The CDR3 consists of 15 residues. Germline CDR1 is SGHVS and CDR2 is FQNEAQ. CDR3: CASSLEGGRWETQYF. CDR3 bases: TGTGCCAGCAGCTTAGAGGGGGGGCGCTGGGAGACCCAGTACTTC.

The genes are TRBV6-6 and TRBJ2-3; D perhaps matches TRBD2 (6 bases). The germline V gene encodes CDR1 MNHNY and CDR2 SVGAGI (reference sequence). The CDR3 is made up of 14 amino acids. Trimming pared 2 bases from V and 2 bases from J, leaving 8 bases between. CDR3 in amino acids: CASSYRDSTDTQYF. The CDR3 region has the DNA TGTGCCAGCAGTTACAGGGACTCCACAGATACGCAGTATTTT.

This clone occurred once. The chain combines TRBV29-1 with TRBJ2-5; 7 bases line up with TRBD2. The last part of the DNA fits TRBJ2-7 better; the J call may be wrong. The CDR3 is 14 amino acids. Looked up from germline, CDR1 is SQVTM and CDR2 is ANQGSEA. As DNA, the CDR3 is TGCAGCGTTGACGGATTAGCGGGTCGTTACGAGCAGTACTTC. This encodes CSVDGLAGRYEQYF.

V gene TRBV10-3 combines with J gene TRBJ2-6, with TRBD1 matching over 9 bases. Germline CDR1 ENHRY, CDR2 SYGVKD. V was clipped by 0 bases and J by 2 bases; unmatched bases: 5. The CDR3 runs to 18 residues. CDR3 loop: CAISESEDRGPGANVLTF. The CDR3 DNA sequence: TGTGCCATCAGTGAGTCGGAGGACAGGGGACCTGGGGCCAACGTCCTGACTTTC.

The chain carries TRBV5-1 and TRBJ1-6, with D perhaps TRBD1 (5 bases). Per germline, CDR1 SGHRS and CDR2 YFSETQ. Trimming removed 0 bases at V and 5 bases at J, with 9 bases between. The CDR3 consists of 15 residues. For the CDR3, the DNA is TGCGCCAGCAGCTTGGCGACAGCCGATAATTCACCCCTCCACTTT. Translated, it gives CASSLATADNSPLHF.